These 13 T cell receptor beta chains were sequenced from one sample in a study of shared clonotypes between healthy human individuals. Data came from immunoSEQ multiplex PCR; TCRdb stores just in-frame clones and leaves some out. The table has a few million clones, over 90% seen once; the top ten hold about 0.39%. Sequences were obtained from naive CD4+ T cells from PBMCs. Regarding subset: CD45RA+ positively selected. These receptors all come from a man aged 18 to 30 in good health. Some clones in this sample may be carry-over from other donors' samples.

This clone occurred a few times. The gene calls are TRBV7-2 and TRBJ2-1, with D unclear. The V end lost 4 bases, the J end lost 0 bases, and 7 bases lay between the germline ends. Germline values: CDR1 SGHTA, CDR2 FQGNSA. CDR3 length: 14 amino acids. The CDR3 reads CASSSSSSYNEQFF. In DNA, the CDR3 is TGTGCCAGCAGCTCCAGCAGCTCCTACAATGAGCAGTTCTTC.

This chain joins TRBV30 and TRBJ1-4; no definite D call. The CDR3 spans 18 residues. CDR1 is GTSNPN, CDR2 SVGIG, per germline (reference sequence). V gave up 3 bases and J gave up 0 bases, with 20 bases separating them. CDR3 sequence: CAWSEVPRRSTTNEKLFF. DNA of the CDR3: TGTGCCTGGAGCGAAGTACCCCGAAGATCAACAACTAATGAAAAACTGTTTTTT.

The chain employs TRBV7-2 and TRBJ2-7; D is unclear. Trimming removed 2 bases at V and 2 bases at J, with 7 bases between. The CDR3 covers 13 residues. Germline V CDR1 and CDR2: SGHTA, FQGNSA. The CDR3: CASSLPSPYEQYF. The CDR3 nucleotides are TGTGCCAGCAGCTTACCCTCTCCCTACGAGCAGTACTTC. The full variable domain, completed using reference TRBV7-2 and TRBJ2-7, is GAGVSQSPSNKVTEKGKDVELRCDPISGHTALYWYRQSLGQGLEFLIYFQGNSAPDKSGLPSDRFSAERTGGSVSTLTIQRTQQEDSAVYLCASSLPSPYEQYFGPGTRLTVT.

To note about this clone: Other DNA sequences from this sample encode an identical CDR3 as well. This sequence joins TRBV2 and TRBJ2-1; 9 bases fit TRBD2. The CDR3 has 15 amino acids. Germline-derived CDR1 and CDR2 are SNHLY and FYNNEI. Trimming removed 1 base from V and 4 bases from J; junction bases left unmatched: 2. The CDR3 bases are TGTGCCAGCAGTGAAGGACTAGCGGTTTACAATGAGCAGTTCTTC. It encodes CASSEGLAVYNEQFF. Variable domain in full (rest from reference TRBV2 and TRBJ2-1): EPEVTQTPSHQVTQMGQEVILRCVPISNHLYFYWYRQILGQKVEFLVSFYNNEISEKSEIFDDQFSVERPDGSNFTLKIRSTKLEDSAMYFCASSEGLAVYNEQFFGPGTRLTVL.

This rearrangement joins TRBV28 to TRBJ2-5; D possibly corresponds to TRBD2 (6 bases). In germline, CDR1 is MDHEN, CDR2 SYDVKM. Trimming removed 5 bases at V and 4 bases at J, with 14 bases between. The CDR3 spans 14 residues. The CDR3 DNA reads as TGTGCCAGCAGTGCTACGGGGGTAGGAGAGACCCAGTACTTC. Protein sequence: CASSATGVGETQYF.

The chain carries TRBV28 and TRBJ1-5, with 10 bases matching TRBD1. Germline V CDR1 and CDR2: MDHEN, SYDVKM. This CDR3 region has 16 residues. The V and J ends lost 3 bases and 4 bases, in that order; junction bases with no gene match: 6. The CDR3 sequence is CASSFRDRGLNQPQHF. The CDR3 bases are TGTGCCAGCAGTTTCCGGGACAGGGGACTTAATCAGCCCCAGCATTTT.

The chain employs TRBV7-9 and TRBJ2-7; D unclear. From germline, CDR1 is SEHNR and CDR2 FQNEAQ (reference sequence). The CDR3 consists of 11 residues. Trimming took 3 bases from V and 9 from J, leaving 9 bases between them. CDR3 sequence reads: CASSFTDSQYF. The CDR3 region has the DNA TGTGCCAGCAGCTTTACAGACTCGCAGTACTTC. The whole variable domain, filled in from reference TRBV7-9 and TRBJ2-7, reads DTGVSQNPRHKITKRGQNVTFRCDPISEHNRLYWYRQTLGQGPEFLTYFQNEAQLEKSRLLSDRFSAERPKGSFSTLEIQRTEQGDSAMYLCASSFTDSQYFGPGTRLTVT.

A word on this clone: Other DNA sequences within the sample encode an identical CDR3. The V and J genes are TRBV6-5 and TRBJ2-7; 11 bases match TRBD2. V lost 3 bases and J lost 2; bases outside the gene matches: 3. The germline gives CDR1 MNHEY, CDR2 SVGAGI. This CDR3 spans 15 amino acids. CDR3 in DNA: TGTGCCAGCAGTTATTCGACTAGCGGGGCCTACGAGCAGTACTTC. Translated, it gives CASSYSTSGAYEQYF.

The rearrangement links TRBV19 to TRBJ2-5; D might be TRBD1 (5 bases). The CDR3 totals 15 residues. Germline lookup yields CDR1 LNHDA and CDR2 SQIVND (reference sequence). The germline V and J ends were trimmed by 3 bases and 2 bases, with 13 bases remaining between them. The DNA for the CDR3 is TGTGCCAGTAGTATGATGCAGGGAAGGCAAGAGACCCAGTACTTC. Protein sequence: CASSMMQGRQETQYF.

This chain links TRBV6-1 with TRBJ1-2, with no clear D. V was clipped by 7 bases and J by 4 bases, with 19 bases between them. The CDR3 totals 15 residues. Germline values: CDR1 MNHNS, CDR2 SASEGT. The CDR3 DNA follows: TGTGCCAGCACCGCCACGCGGGTCCGGAGCTATGGCTACACCTTC. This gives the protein CASTATRVRSYGYTF.

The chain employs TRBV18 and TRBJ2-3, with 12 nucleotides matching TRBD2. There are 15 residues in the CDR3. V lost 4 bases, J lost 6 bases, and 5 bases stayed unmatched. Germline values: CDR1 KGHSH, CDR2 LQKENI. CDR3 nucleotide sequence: TGTGCCAGCTCACGACTAGCGGGAGATTCGGATACGCAGTATTTT. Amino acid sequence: CASSRLAGDSDTQYF.

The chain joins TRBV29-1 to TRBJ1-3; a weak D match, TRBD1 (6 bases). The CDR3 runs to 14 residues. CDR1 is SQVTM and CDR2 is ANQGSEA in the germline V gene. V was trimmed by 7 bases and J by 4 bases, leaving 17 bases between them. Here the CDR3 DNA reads TGCAGCGCACGGACAGACTGGAGCGGAAACACCATATATTTT. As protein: CSARTDWSGNTIYF.

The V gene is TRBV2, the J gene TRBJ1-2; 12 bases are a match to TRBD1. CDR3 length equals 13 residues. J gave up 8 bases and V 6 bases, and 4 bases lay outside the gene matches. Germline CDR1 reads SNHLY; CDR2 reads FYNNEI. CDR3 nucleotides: TGTGCCAGCAGGGGACAGGGGGCGAAGGGCTACACCTTC. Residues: CASRGQGAKGYTF.